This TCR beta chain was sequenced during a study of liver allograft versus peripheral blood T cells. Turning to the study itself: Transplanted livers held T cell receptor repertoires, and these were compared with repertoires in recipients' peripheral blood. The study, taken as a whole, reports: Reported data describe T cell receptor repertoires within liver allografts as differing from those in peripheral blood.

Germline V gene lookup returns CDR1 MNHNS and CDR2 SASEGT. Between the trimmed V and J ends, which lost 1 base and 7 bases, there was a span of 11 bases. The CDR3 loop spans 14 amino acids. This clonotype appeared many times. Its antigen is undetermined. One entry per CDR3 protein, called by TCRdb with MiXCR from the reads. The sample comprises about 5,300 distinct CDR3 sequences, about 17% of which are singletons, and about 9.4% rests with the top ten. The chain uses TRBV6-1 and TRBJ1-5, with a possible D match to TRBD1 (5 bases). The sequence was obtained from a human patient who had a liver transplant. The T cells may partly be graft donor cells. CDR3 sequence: CASSEVGVEQPQHF. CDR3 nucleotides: TGTGCCAGCAGTGAAGTGGGGGTGGAGCAGCCCCAGCATTTT.